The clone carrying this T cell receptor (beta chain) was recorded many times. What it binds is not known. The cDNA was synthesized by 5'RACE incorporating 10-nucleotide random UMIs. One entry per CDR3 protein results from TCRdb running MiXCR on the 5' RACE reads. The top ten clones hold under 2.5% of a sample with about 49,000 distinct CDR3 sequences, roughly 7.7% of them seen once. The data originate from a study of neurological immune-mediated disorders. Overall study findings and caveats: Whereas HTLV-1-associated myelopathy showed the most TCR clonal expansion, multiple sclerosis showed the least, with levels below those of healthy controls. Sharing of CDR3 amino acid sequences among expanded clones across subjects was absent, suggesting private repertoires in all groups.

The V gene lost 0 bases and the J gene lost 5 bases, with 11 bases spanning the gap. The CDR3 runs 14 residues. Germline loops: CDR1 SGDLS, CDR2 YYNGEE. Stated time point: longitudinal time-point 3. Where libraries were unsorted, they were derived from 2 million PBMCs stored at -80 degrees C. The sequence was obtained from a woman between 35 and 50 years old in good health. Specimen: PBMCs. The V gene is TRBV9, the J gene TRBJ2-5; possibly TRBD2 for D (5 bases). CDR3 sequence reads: CASSVEAGGETQYF. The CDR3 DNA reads TGTGCCAGCAGCGTAGAGGCCGGCGGGGAGACCCAGTACTTC.